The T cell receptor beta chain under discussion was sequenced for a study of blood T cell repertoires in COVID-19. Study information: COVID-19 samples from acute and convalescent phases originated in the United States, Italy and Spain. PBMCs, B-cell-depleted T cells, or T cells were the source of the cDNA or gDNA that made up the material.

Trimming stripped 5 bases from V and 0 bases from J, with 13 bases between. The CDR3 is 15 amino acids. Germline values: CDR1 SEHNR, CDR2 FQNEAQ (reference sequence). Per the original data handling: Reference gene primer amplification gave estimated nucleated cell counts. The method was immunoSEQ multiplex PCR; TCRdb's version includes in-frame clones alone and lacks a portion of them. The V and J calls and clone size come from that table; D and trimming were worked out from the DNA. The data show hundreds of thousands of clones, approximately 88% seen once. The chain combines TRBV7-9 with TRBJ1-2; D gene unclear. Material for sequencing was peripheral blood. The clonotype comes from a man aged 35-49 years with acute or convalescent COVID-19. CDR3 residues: CASSMNSPANYGYTF. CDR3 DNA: TGTGCCAGCAGCATGAACAGTCCTGCTAACTATGGCTACACCTTC.